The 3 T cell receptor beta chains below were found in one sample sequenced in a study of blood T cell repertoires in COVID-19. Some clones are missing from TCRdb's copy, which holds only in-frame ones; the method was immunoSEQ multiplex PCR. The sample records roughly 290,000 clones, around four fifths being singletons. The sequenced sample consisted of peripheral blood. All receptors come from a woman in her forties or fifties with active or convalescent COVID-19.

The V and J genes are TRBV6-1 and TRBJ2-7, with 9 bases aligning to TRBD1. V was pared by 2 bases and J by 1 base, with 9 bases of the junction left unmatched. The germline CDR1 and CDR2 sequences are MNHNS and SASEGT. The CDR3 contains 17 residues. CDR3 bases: TGTGCCAGCAGTGAAAACACAGGGGGCGCGGGGTCCTACGAGCAGTACTTC. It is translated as CASSENTGGAGSYEQYF.

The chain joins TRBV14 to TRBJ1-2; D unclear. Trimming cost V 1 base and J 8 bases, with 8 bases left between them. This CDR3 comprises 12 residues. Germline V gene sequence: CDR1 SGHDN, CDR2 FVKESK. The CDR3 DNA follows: TGTGCCAGCAGCCAAGTCGAGATGGGCTACACCTTC. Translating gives CASSQVEMGYTF. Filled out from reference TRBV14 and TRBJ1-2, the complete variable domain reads EAGVTQFPSHSVIEKGQTVTLRCDPISGHDNLYWYRRVMGKEIKFLLHFVKESKQDESGMPNNRFLAERTGGTYSTLKVQPAELEDSGVYFCASSQVEMGYTFGSGTRLTVV.

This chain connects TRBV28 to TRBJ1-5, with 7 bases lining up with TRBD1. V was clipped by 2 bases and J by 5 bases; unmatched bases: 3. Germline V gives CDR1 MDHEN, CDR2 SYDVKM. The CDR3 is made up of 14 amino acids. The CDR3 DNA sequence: TGTGCCAGCAGTTTAACAGGGGTTTATCAGCCCCAGCATTTT. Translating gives CASSLTGVYQPQHF.